These 18 T cell receptor beta chains came from one sample sequenced in a study of cytomegalovirus exposure and HLA in healthy donors. The repertoire was sequenced with immunoSEQ multiplex PCR; TCRdb's copy has only in-frame clones and lacks some. The sample has 220,000 or so clones, over 75% seen once; the top ten hold 2% to 2.5%. Material: PBMCs. The receptors were gathered from a woman under 30 in good health and CMV-seropositive.

The chain links TRBV4-1 to TRBJ2-2; 9 bases fit TRBD2. Trimming cost V 4 bases and J 4 bases; bases outside gene matches: 16. This CDR3 has 19 amino acids. CDR1 and CDR2 from the germline V gene are MGHRA and YSYEKL. In DNA, the CDR3 is TGCGCCAGCAGCCTCCAACGCCCCAAGCGGGAGGCGGGCACCGGGGAGCTGTTTTTT. Amino acid sequence: CASSLQRPKREAGTGELFF.

The chain recombines TRBV18 with TRBJ2-3; D remains ambiguous. Germline V gene data show CDR1 as KGHSH and CDR2 as LQKENI. The CDR3 spans 15 residues. Deletions cut 2 bases from V and 2 bases from J, with 11 bases between. As DNA, the CDR3 is TGTGCCAGCTCACCAGTGGCGGAGCCCACAGATACGCAGTATTTT. Translating it yields CASSPVAEPTDTQYF.

The DNA of the CDR3 is TGTGCCAGCAGTCCCCCGACAGTTGACACAGATACGCAGTATTTT. It encodes CASSPPTVDTDTQYF. The genes are TRBV28 and TRBJ2-3; D is perhaps TRBD1 (5 bases). This CDR3 region has 15 residues. The germline V gene encodes CDR1 MDHEN and CDR2 SYDVKM. The V and J ends lost 5 bases and 2 bases respectively, with 14 bases between them.

The chain has TRBV9 and TRBJ2-7; a possible D gene is TRBD1 (7 bases). Per germline, CDR1 SGDLS and CDR2 YYNGEE. Between the trimmed V and J ends, which lost 0 bases and 0 bases, there was a span of 10 bases. This CDR3 region has 15 residues. CDR3 in DNA: TGTGCCAGCAGCGTAGACAGGGGAGGCTCCTACGAGCAGTACTTC. Its translation: CASSVDRGGSYEQYF. The full variable domain, with the rest looked up from reference TRBV9 and TRBJ2-7, is DSGVTQTPKHLITATGQRVTLRCSPRSGDLSVYWYQQSLDQGLQFLIQYYNGEERAKGNILERFSAQQFPDLHSELNLSSLELGDSALYFCASSVDRGGSYEQYFGPGTRLTVT.

The J gene is TRBJ2-1, the V gene TRBV29-1; 15 bases agree with TRBD2. CDR1 SQVTM and CDR2 ANQGSEA come from the germline V gene. The junction had 10 bases not matched to a gene; V was cut back by 8 bases and J by 2 bases. This CDR3 is 17 amino acids long. In DNA form, the CDR3 reads TGCAGCACACGGACTAGCGGGGGGGTTAGTCCCTACAATGAGCAGTTCTTC. Translation gives CSTRTSGGVSPYNEQFF.

The genes are TRBV15 and TRBJ2-6; tentative D call: TRBD2 (5 bases). Between the trimmed V and J ends, which lost 5 bases and 0 bases, there was a span of 14 bases. Germline CDR1 is LNHNV and CDR2 is YYDKDF (reference sequence). The CDR3 is made up of 17 amino acids. CDR3 region: CATSPGTAVSGANVLTF. CDR3 in DNA: TGTGCCACCAGCCCGGGAACAGCGGTCTCTGGGGCCAACGTCCTGACTTTC.

The chain recombines TRBV5-1 with TRBJ2-1, with 12 bases that match TRBD2. Germline V gives CDR1 SGHRS, CDR2 YFSETQ. With V trimmed by 0 bases and J by 7 bases, 8 bases remained unmatched. This CDR3 has 17 amino acids. The CDR3 here is CASSLARASGRVNEQFF. CDR3 bases: TGCGCCAGCAGCTTGGCTCGGGCTAGCGGGAGGGTGAATGAGCAGTTCTTC.

This CDR3 is CASSSRDRDNEQYF. Here the CDR3 DNA reads TGTGCCAGCAGCTCAAGGGACAGGGATAACGAGCAGTACTTC. The chain links TRBV5-4 to TRBJ2-7; 9 bases map to TRBD1. Germline CDR1 and CDR2: SGHNT and YYREEE (reference sequence). The CDR3 covers 14 residues. The junction had 6 bases not matched to a gene; V was cut back by 3 bases and J by 5 bases.

This clone was picked up a small number of times. V gene TRBV7-9 combines with J gene TRBJ2-2; perhaps TRBD1 as D (5 bases). The CDR3 extends over 15 amino acids. With 5 bases removed from V and 7 bases from J, the gap between germline ends came to 17 bases. The germline V gene encodes CDR1 SEHNR and CDR2 FQNEAQ (reference sequence). The CDR3 nucleotides read TGTGCCAGCAGCCAACGGTTGGGGCTGGGCGGGGAGCTGTTTTTT. Its translation is CASSQRLGLGGELFF. Full variable domain (remainder filled in from reference TRBV7-9 and TRBJ2-2): DTGVSQNPRHKITKRGQNVTFRCDPISEHNRLYWYRQTLGQGPEFLTYFQNEAQLEKSRLLSDRFSAERPKGSFSTLEIQRTEQGDSAMYLCASSQRLGLGGELFFGEGSRLTVL.

The J gene is TRBJ2-1, the V gene TRBV5-4; D perhaps matches TRBD1 (6 bases). Germline assignment: CDR1 SGHNT and CDR2 YYREEE (reference sequence). V dropped 0 bases and J dropped 5 bases, with 12 bases sitting between them. This CDR3 is 15 amino acids long. CDR3 amino acids: CASSLGPGVDNEQFF. For the CDR3, the DNA is TGTGCCAGCAGCTTGGGCCCAGGGGTGGACAATGAGCAGTTCTTC.

This sequence joins TRBV7-9 and TRBJ2-7, with 7 bases fitting TRBD1. V trimming: 2 bases; J trimming: 5 bases; junction bases outside the gene matches: 6. There are 14 residues in the CDR3. Germline CDR1 SEHNR, CDR2 FQNEAQ (reference sequence). CDR3 residues: CASSLSQGFHEQYF. For the CDR3, the DNA is TGTGCCAGCAGCTTATCACAGGGGTTCCACGAGCAGTACTTC. Full variable domain (missing parts from reference TRBV7-9 and TRBJ2-7): DTGVSQNPRHKITKRGQNVTFRCDPISEHNRLYWYRQTLGQGPEFLTYFQNEAQLEKSRLLSDRFSAERPKGSFSTLEIQRTEQGDSAMYLCASSLSQGFHEQYFGPGTRLTVT.

The chain has TRBV28 and TRBJ1-5, with 9 bases lining up with TRBD1. This CDR3 region has 15 residues. The germline V gene encodes CDR1 MDHEN and CDR2 SYDVKM. The ends lost 10 bases at V and 6 bases at J; junction bases unmatched: 13. The CDR3 DNA is TGTGCCATCACTACCGGGACAGGGAAAGGTCAGCCCCAGCATTTT. It codes for CAITTGTGKGQPQHF. Full variable domain (outside the CDR3, taken from reference TRBV28 and TRBJ1-5): DVKVTQSSRYLVKRTGEKVFLECVQDMDHENMFWYRQDPGLGLRLIYFSYDVKMKEKGDIPEGYSVSREKKERFSLILESASTNQTSMYLCAITTGTGKGQPQHFGDGTRLSIL.

This clone has only a few counts. V gene TRBV19 combines with J gene TRBJ1-5, with 7 bases aligning to TRBD1. The CDR3 is made up of 19 amino acids. Trimming at V came to 3 bases and at J to 5 bases, leaving 19 bases not matched to a gene. Per germline, CDR1 LNHDA and CDR2 SQIVND (reference sequence). The CDR3, as DNA: TGTGCCAGTAGTATCAGTGATGGGACAGTTTTTTCGTCCGATCAGCCCCAGCATTTT. The encoded protein is CASSISDGTVFSSDQPQHF.

The V and J genes are TRBV5-5 and TRBJ2-7, with D perhaps matching TRBD1 (6 bases). CDR1 SGHKS and CDR2 YYEKEE come from the germline V gene (reference sequence). V shed 4 bases and J shed 5 bases, with 16 bases lying between them. The CDR3 runs to 14 residues. This CDR3 is CASSAPNRVHEQYF. The CDR3, as DNA: TGTGCCAGCAGCGCGCCTAACAGGGTCCACGAGCAGTACTTC.

The chain combines TRBV6-1 with TRBJ2-2; D is perhaps TRBD1 (5 bases). V lost 5 bases and J lost 5, with 12 bases in between. The CDR3 length is 14 residues. Germline V gives CDR1 MNHNS, CDR2 SASEGT. The CDR3 DNA reads as TGTGCCAGCAGTTTCGGCCCAGGGACCGGGGAGCTGTTTTTT. Encoded protein: CASSFGPGTGELFF.

This clone is a singleton in its sample. This chain connects TRBV6-6 to TRBJ1-4; TRBD1 aligns across 8 bases. V lost 5 bases to trimming and J lost 8 bases; unmatched junction nucleotides: 4. CDR3 size: 13 residues. Looked up from germline, CDR1 is MNHNY and CDR2 is SVGAGI (reference sequence). The DNA for the CDR3 is TGTGCCAGCAGTGCGGACAGGGAGGAAAAACTGTTTTTT. This gives the protein CASSADREEKLFF.

The chain uses TRBV12-5 and TRBJ2-2; TRBD1 agrees at 7 bases. Germline CDR1 is LGHNT and CDR2 is FRNRAP. CDR3 length equals 15 residues. V trimming: 4 bases; J trimming: 6 bases; junction bases outside the gene matches: 8. CDR3 in amino acids: CASGSGDSLAGELFF. The CDR3 DNA follows: TGTGCTAGTGGTTCCGGGGACAGTTTGGCCGGGGAGCTGTTTTTT.

The chain joins TRBV9 to TRBJ1-4, with a tentative D call TRBD1 (6 bases). Per germline, CDR1 SGDLS and CDR2 YYNGEE. Trimming shortened V by 8 bases and J by 0 bases, and 11 bases separated the two germline ends. The CDR3 runs 14 residues. The CDR3 protein is CASGGQTTNEKLFF. DNA for the CDR3: TGTGCCAGTGGGGGACAAACAACTAATGAAAAACTGTTTTTT.